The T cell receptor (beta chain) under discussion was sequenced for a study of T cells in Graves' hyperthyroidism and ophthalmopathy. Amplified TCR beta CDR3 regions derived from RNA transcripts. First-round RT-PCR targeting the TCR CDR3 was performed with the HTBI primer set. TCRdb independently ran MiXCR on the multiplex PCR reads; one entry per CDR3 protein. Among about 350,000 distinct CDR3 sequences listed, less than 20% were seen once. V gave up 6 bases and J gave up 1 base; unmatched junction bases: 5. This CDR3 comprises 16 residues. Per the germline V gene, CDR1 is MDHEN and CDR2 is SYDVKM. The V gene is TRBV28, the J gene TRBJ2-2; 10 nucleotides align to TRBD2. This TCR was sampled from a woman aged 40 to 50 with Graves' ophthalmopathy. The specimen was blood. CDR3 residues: CASRPSGSGNTGELFF. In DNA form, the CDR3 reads TGTGCCAGCAGGCCTAGCGGGAGCGGGAACACCGGGGAGCTGTTTTTT. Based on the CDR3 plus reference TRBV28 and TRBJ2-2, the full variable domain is DVKVTQSSRYLVKRTGEKVFLECVQDMDHENMFWYRQDPGLGLRLIYFSYDVKMKEKGDIPEGYSVSREKKERFSLILESASTNQTSMYLCASRPSGSGNTGELFFGEGSRLTVL.